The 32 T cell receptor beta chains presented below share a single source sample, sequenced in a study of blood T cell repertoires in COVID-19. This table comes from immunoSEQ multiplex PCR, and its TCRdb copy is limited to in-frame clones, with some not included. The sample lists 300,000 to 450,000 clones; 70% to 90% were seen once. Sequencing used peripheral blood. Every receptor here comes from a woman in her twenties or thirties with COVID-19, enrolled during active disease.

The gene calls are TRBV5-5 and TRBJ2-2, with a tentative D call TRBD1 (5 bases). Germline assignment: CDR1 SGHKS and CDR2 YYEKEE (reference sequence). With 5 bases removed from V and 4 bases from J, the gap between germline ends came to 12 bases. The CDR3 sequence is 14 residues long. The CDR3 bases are TGTGCCAGCAGATATCTTGACAGCACCGGGGAGCTGTTTTTT. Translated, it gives CASRYLDSTGELFF.

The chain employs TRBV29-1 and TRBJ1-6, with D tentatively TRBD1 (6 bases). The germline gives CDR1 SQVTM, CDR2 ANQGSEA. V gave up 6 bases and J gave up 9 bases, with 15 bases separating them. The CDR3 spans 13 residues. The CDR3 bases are TGCAGCGTGAGGACAGACGGGACTTCACCCCTCCACTTT. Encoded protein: CSVRTDGTSPLHF.

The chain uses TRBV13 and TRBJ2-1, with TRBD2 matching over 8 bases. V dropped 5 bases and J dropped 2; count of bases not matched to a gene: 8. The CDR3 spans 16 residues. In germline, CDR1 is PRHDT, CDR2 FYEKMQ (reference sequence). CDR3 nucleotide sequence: TGTGCCAGCAGCCTGACCGGGACTAGGGCCTACAATGAGCAGTTCTTC. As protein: CASSLTGTRAYNEQFF.

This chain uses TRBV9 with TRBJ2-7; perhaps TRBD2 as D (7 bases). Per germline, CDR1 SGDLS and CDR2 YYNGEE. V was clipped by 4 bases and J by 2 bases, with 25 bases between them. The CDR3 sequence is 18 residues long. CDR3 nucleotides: TGTGCCAGCAGCCCACGAGGGGGGAGGGGACTACATACCTACGAGCAGTACTTC. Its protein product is CASSPRGGRGLHTYEQYF. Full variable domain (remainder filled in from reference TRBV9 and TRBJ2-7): DSGVTQTPKHLITATGQRVTLRCSPRSGDLSVYWYQQSLDQGLQFLIQYYNGEERAKGNILERFSAQQFPDLHSELNLSSLELGDSALYFCASSPRGGRGLHTYEQYFGPGTRLTVT.

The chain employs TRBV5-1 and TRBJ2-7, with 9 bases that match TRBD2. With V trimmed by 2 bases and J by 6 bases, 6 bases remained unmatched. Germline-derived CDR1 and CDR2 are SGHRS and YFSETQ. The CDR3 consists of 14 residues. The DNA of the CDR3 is TGCGCCAGCAGCTTACAGCGGGAGGCGGGCGAGCAGTACTTC. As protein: CASSLQREAGEQYF.

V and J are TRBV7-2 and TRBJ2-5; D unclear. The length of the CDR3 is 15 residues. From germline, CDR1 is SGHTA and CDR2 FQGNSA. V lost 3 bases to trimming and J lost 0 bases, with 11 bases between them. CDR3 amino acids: CASSFRVGYQETQYF. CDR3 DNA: TGTGCCAGCAGCTTCCGGGTAGGCTACCAAGAGACCCAGTACTTC.

CDR3 DNA: TGTGCCAGCAGCTTGGGGCGACAGGTATTCGGTGGGGTGAACACCATATATTTT. This sequence encodes CASSLGRQVFGGVNTIYF. This sequence joins TRBV5-4 and TRBJ1-3, with D possibly matching TRBD1 (6 bases). The V end was cut by 0 bases, the J end by 7 bases, with 23 bases between. The CDR3 is 18 amino acids. Germline values: CDR1 SGHNT, CDR2 YYREEE (reference sequence).

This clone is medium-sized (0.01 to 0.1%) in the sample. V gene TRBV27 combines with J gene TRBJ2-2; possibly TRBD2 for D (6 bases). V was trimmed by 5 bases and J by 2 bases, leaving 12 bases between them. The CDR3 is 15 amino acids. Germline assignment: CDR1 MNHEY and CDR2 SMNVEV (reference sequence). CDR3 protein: CASSDRDSNTGELFF. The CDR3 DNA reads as TGTGCCAGCAGTGACCGGGACTCAAACACCGGGGAGCTGTTTTTT.

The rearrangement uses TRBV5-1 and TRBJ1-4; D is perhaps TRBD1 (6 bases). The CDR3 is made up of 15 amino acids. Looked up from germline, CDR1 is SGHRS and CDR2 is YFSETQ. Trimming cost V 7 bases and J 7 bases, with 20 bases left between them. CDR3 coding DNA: TGCGCCAGCCGTTCCACAGGGAAGGGGCCTGAAAAACTGTTTTTT. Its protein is CASRSTGKGPEKLFF.

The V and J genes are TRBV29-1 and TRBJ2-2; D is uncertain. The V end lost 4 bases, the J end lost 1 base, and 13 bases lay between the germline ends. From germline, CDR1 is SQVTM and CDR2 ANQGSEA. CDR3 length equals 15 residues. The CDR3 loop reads CSVVLARQNTGELFF. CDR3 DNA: TGCAGCGTTGTTCTTGCGCGACAGAACACCGGGGAGCTGTTTTTT.

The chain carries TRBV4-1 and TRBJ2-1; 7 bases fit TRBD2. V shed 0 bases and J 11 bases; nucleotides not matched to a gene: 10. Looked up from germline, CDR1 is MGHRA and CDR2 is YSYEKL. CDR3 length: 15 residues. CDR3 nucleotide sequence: TGCGCCAGCAGCCAAGAAGACCTGACTAGCCTAAAGCAGTTCTTC. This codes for CASSQEDLTSLKQFF.

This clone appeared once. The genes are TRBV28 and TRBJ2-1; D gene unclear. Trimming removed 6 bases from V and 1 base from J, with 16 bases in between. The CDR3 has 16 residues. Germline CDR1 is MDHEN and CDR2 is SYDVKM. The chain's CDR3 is CASSPPGRPSYNEQFF. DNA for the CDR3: TGTGCCAGCAGCCCCCCAGGTCGACCATCCTACAATGAGCAGTTCTTC.

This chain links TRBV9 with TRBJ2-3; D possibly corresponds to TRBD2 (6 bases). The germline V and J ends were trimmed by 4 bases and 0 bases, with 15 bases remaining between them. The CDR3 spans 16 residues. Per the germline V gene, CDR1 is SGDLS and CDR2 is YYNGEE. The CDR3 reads CASSFRTGLSTDTQYF. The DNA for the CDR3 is TGTGCCAGCAGCTTCCGGACGGGACTTAGCACAGATACGCAGTATTTT.

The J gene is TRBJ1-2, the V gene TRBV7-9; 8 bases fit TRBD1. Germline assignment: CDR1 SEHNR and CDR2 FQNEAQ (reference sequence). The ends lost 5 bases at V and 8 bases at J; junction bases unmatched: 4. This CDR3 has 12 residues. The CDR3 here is CASSPTGEGYTF. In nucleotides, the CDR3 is TGTGCCAGCAGCCCGACAGGGGAGGGCTACACCTTC.

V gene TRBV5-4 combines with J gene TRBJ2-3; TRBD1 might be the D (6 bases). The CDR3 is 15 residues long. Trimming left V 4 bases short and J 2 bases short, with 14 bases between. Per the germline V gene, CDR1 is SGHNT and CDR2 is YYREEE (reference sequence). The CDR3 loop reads CASSQSAGATDTQYF. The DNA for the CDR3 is TGTGCCAGCAGCCAGAGCGCAGGGGCCACAGATACGCAGTATTTT.

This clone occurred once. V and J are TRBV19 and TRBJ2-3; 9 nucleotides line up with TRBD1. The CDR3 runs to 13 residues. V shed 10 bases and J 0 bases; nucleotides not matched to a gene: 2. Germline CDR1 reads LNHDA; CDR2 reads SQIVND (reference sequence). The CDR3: CATGTGSTDTQYF. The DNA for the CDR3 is TGTGCCACCGGGACAGGGAGCACAGATACGCAGTATTTT.

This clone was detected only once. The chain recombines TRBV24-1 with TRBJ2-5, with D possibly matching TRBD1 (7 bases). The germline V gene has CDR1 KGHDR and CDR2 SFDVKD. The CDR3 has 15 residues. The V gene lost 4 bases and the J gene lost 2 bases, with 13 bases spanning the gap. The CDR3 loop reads CATSERDRNQETQYF. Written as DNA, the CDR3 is TGTGCCACCAGTGAGCGGGACAGAAATCAAGAGACCCAGTACTTC.

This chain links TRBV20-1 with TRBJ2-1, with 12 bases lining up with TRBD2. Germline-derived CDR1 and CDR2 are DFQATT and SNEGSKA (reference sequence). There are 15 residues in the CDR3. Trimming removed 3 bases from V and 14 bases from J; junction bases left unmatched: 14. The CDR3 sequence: CSASPSLAGGGSEFF. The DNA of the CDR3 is TGCAGTGCTAGTCCCTCACTAGCGGGAGGAGGAAGTGAGTTCTTC.

CDR3 nucleotides: TGTGCCAGCAGCCAGGGACTAGCGACTCCCTACGAGCAGTACTTC. Residues: CASSQGLATPYEQYF. The chain has TRBV7-2 and TRBJ2-7; TRBD2 matches 10 bases. The germline V gene has CDR1 SGHTA and CDR2 FQGNSA. The CDR3 contains 15 residues. V was pared by 5 bases and J by 2 bases, with 6 bases of the junction left unmatched. Filled out from reference TRBV7-2 and TRBJ2-7, the complete variable domain reads GAGVSQSPSNKVTEKGKDVELRCDPISGHTALYWYRQSLGQGLEFLIYFQGNSAPDKSGLPSDRFSAERTGGSVSTLTIQRTQQEDSAVYLCASSQGLATPYEQYFGPGTRLTVT.

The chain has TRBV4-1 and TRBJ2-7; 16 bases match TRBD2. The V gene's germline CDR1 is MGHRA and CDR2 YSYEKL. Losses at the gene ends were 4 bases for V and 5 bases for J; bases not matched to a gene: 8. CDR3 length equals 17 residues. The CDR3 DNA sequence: TGCGCCAGCAGCCCCATAGGGACTAGCGGGAGGGCAAACGAGCAGTACTTC. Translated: CASSPIGTSGRANEQYF.

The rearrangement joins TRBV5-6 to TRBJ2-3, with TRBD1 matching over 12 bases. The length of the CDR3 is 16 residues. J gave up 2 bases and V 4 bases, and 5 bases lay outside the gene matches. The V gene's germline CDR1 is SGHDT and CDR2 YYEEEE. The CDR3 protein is CASSGLGQGATDTQYF. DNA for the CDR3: TGTGCCAGCAGCGGGTTGGGACAGGGGGCCACAGATACGCAGTATTTT.

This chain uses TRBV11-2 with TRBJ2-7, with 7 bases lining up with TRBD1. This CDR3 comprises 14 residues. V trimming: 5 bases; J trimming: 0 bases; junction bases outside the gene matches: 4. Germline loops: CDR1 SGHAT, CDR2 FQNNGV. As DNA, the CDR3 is TGTGCCAGCAGCAAGACAGGGAGCTCCTACGAGCAGTACTTC. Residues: CASSKTGSSYEQYF.

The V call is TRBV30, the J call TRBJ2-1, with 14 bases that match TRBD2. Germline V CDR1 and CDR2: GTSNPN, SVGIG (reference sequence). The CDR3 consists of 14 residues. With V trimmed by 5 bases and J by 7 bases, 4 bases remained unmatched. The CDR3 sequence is CAWETSGRVNEQFF. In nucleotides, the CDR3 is TGTGCCTGGGAGACTAGCGGGAGGGTTAATGAGCAGTTCTTC.

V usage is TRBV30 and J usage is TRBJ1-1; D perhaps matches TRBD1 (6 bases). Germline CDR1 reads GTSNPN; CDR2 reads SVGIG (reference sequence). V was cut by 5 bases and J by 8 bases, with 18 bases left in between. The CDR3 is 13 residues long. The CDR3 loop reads CAWAVSRGEEAFF. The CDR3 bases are TGTGCCTGGGCGGTCTCCAGGGGTGAAGAAGCTTTCTTT.

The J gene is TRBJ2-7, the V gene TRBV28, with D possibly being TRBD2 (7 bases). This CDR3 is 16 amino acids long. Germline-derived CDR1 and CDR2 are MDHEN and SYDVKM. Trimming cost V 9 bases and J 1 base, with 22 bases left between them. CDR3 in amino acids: CASRGEAAGESYEQYF. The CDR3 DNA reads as TGTGCCAGTCGGGGGGAGGCGGCAGGGGAATCCTACGAGCAGTACTTC.

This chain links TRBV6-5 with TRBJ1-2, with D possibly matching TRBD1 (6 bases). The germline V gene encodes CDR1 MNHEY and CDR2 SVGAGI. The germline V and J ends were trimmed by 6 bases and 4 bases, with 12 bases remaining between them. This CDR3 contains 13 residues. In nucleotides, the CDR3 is TGTGCCAGCAGCTTACAGGGAATCTATGGCTACACCTTC. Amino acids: CASSLQGIYGYTF.

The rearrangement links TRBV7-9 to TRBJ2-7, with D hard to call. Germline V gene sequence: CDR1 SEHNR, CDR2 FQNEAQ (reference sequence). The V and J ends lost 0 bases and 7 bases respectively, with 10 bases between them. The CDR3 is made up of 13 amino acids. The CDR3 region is CASSLAPHWEQYF. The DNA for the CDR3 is TGTGCCAGCAGCTTAGCCCCACATTGGGAGCAGTACTTC.

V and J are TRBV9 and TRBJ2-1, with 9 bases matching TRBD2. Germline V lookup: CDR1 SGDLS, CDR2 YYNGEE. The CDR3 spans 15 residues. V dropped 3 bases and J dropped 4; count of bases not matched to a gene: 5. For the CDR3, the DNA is TGTGCCAGCAGCGCCACAGCGGGAGGTTACAATGAGCAGTTCTTC. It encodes CASSATAGGYNEQFF.

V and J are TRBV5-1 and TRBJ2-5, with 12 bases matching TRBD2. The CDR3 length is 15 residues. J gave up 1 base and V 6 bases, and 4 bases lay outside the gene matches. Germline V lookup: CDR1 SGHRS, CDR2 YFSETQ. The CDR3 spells CASNGLAGPQETQYF. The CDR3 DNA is TGCGCCAGCAACGGACTAGCGGGGCCCCAAGAGACCCAGTACTTC.

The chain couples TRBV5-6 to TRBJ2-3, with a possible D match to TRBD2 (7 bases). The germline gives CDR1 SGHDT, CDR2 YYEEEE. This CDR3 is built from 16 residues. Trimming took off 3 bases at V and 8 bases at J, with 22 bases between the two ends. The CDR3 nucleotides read TGTGCCAGCAGCTGGGAGGGCAGGGGCGTTCAAGGTACGCAGTATTTT. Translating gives CASSWEGRGVQGTQYF.

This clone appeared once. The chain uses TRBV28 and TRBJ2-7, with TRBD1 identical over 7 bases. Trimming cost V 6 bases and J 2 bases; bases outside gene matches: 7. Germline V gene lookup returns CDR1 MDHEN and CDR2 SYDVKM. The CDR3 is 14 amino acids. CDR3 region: CASSPGGLPYEQYF. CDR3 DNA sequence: TGTGCCAGCAGCCCAGGGGGTCTACCCTACGAGCAGTACTTC.

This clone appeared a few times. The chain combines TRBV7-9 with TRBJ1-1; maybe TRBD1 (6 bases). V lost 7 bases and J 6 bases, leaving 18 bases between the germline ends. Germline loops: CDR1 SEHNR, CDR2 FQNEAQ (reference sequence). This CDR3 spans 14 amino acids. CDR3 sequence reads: CASTVTGVSAEAFF. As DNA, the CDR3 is TGTGCCAGCACCGTGACAGGAGTTTCGGCTGAAGCTTTCTTT.